This T cell receptor beta chain emerged from a study of T cells in Graves' hyperthyroidism and ophthalmopathy (dated by TCRdb to the late 2010s). Broadly, across the study: Peripheral blood samples were taken at the time of initial diagnosis, prior to any treatment. To identify distinguishing TCR V-J signatures, a discovery cohort of some 100 patients was used, comprising 40 to 45 with Graves' ophthalmopathy and roughly 60 with stable Graves' hyperthyroidism. An independent validation cohort of 18 to 20 hyperthyroidism patients and 17 patients who later progressed to ophthalmopathy tested prospective prediction of ophthalmopathy. The roughly 100 discovery patients were divided at random into training and test sets in a 7:3 ratio. In addition, the study compared T-cell repertoires in thyroid tissue and in blood from 6 or 7 Graves' hyperthyroidism patients. Following sampling, methimazole starting at 30 mg daily was given to hyperthyroidism patients, and high-dose intravenous methylprednisolone was given to ophthalmopathy patients. The paper reports TCR Vbeta CDR3 sequencing of approximately 130 peripheral blood samples: under 45 ophthalmopathy, some 80 hyperthyroidism and some 17 progressor patients.

The TCR beta CDR3 regions were amplified from RNA transcripts. The TCR CDR3 was subjected to a first round of RT-PCR using the HTBI primer set and the Qiagen OneStep RT-PCR kit. Libraries were constructed in a second round of multiplex PCR, after which size selection and purification were performed. Libraries were sequenced paired-end with 100 bp reads on an Illumina HiSeq2000. The original pipeline was this. SOAPnuke was used to process the raw data, throwing out any read that contained adapters or uncalled bases, had a mean Phred below 15, or lacked an exact constant-primer or identifier match. COPE v1.2.5 was used to merge high-quality paired reads, and clonotypes were defined as unique nucleotide sequences. MiTCR v1.1 was used to align clonotypes to the IMGT TRBV, TRBD and TRBJ reference segments. The analysis included only V-J combinations with a frequency above 0.0001, which together covered 99.2% of the repertoires. A TCS score was defined as the ratio of F50 (clonal expansion) to E x V (chaos), with BLOSUM62-based TCRdist applied between CDR3 peptides within each V-J. Welch's t-statistics and random forest reduced fewer than 550 V-J features to fewer than 15, which were used in a naive Bayes classifier (R e1071). The Morisita-Horn index was used to measure how similar the thyroid and blood repertoires were. TCRdb cleaned the public reads at Q25 with fastp, built clones with MiXCR and kept in-frame beta chains. Every distinct CDR3 protein forms one entry, paired with its most common genes and DNA. TCRdb, not the authors, supplied the V and J calls. This sample has about 840,000 distinct CDR3 sequences in its table, and 35% to 45% of those were observed once. 7.5% to 9.5% of the sample is held by the ten biggest clonotypes.

This clonotype was counted many times. Its target antigen remains unknown. No base qualities exist here, and no much larger clone lies one base off it. CDR1 and CDR2 are read off the germline V gene as SQVTM and ANQGSEA. V is reduced by 2 bases and J by 4 bases, leaving a spacing of 8 bases between them. CDR3 length: 13 amino acids, cysteine to phenylalanine. Just the 39-base CDR3 DNA is kept, in frame starting at base 1. What the study reported, not specific to this receptor: Most expanded thyroid clonotypes (frequency above 0.001) were also detected in blood, suggesting blood repertoires may reflect thyroid immune responses. In cross-validation, a model built on a 13 V-J signature told ophthalmopathy apart from stable hyperthyroidism with approximately 90% sensitivity and roughly 82% specificity, and in testing the same model reached 80%/75%. No statistical method was used to fix the sample size in advance, and group allocation was not hidden from the investigators. In validation, the model predicted progression to ophthalmopathy a median of around 6.5 months before onset, with roughly 70% sensitivity and more than 72% specificity.

Stable Graves' hyperthyroidism was defined as the absence of progression to ophthalmopathy over 18 months of follow-up. Hyperthyroidism patients were newly diagnosed, had a disease duration of under 2 months, and were aged 18 to 65 years. Any patient with an uncontrolled infection, another autoimmune disease, pregnancy or lactation was excluded. Diagnoses were based on clinical symptoms, serum thyroxine and TRAb, thyroid ultrasound and orbital computed tomography. PBMCs were isolated from approximately 10 ml of fresh peripheral blood by Ficoll-Paque density gradient centrifugation. Total RNA was extracted with Trizol reagent, and quality was checked on an Agilent 2100 Bioanalyzer.

The clonotype originates from a man younger than 35 with Graves' hyperthyroidism. The rearranged segments are TRBV29-1 and TRBJ2-2, with no reliable assignment of the D segment. Sequencing input: blood. This receptor has the CDR3 CSVETEPTGELFF. The DNA sequence reads TGCAGCGTTGAAACGGAGCCCACCGGGGAGCTGTTTTTT.